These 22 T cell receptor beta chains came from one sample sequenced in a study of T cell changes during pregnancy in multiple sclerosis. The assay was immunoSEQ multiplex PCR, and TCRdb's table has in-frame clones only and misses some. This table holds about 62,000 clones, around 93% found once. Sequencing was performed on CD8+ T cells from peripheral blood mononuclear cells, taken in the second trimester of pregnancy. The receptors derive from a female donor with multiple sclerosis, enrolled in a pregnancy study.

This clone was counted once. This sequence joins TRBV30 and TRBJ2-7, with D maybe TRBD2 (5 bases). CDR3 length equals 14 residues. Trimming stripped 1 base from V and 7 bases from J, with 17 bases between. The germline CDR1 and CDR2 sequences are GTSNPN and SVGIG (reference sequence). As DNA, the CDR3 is TGTGCCTGGAGTGGGGAACTAGATAATGCGGAGCAGTACTTC. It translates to CAWSGELDNAEQYF.

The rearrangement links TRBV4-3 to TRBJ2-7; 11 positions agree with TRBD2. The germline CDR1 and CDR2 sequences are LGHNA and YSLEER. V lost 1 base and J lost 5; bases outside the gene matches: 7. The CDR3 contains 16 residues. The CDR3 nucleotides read TGCGCCAGCAGCCAAGGGATAGCGGGAGGGCCCGACGAGCAGTACTTC. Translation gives CASSQGIAGGPDEQYF.

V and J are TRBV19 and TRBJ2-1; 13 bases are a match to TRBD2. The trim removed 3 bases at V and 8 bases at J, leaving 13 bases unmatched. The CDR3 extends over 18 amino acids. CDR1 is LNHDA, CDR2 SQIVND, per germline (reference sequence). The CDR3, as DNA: TGTGCCAGTAGTATTGGGCAAGGACTAGCGGGAGTGGGCGATGAGCAGTTCTTC. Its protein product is CASSIGQGLAGVGDEQFF.

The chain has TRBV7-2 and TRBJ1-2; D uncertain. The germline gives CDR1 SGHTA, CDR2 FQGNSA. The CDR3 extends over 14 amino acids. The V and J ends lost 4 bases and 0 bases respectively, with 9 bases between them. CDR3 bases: TGTGCCAGCAGCTCTCACAAAGCTAACTATGGCTACACCTTC. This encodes CASSSHKANYGYTF.

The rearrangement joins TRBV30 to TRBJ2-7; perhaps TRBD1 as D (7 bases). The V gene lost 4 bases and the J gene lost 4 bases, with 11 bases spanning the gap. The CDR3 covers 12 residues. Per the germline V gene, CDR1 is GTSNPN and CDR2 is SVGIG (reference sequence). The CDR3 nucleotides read TGTGCCTGGACAGGGGGGCCGTACGAGCAGTACTTC. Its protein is CAWTGGPYEQYF.

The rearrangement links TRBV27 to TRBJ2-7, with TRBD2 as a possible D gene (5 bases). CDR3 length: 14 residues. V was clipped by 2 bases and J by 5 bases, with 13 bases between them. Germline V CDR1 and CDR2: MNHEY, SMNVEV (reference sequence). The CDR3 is CASSLVGVVDEQYF. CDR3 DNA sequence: TGTGCCAGCAGTTTAGTGGGAGTGGTCGACGAGCAGTACTTC.

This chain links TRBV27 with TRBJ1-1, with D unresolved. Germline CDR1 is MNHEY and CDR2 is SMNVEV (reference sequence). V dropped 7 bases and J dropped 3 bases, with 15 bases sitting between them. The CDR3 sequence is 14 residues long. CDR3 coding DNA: TGTGCCAGCAACGTTAGGGCGGGGTACACTGAAGCTTTCTTT. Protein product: CASNVRAGYTEAFF.

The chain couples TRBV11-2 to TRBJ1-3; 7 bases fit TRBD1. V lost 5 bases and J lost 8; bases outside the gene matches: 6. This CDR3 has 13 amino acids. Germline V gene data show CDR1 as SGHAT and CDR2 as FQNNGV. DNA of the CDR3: TGTGCCAGCAGCCCAGGGGGAGGACACACCATATATTTT. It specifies CASSPGGGHTIYF.

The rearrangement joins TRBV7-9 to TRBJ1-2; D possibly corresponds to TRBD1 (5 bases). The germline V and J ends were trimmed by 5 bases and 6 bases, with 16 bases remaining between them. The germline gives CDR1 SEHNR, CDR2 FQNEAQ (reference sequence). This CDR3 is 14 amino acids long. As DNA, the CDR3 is TGTGCCAGCAGCGGTCTTGGGGCCCCCCATGGCTACACCTTC. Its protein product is CASSGLGAPHGYTF.

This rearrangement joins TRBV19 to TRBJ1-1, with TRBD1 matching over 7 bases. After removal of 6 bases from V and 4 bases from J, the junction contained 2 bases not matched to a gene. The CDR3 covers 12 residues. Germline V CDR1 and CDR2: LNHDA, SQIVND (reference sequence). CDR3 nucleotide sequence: TGTGCCAGTAGACAGGGGAGCACTGAAGCTTTCTTT. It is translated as CASRQGSTEAFF.

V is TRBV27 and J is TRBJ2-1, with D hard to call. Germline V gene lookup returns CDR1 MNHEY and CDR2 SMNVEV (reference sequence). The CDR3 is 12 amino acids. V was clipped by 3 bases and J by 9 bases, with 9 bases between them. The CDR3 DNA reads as TGTGCCAGCAGTTTCGCTACCGGTGAGCAGTTCTTC. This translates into CASSFATGEQFF.

Here the CDR3 DNA reads TGTGCCAGCAGTGAACAGGGGGCCAACTATGGCTACACCTTC. It yields the protein CASSEQGANYGYTF. This chain joins TRBV2 and TRBJ1-2, with TRBD1 matching over 8 bases. The CDR3 contains 14 residues. Trimming cost V 2 bases and J 2 bases; bases outside gene matches: 1. In germline, CDR1 is SNHLY, CDR2 FYNNEI.

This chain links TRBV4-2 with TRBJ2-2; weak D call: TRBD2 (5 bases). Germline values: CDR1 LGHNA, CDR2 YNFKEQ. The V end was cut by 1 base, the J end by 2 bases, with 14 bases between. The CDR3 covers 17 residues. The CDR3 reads CASSQGGRGLNTGELFF. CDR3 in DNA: TGTGCCAGCAGCCAAGGGGGTAGAGGACTCAACACCGGGGAGCTGTTTTTT.

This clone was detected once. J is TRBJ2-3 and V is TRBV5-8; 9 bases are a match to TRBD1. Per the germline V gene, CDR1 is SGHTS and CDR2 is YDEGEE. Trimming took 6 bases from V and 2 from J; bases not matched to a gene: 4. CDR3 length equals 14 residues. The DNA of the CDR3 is TGTGCCAGCAATACAGGGGGCCTCACAGATACGCAGTATTTT. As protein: CASNTGGLTDTQYF.

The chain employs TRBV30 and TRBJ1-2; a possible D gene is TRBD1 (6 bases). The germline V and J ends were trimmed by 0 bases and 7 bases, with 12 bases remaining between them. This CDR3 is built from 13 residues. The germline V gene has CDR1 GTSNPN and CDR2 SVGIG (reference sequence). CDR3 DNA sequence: TGTGCCTGGAGTGTCGGGGGGCGCGTTGGCTACACCTTC. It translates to CAWSVGGRVGYTF.

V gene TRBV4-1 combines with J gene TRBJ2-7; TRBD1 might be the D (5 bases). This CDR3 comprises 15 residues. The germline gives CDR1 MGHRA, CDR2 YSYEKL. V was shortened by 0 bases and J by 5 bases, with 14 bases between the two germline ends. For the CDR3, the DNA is TGCGCCAGCAGCCAAGATATTGTTTTAGGGGACGAGCAGTACTTC. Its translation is CASSQDIVLGDEQYF.

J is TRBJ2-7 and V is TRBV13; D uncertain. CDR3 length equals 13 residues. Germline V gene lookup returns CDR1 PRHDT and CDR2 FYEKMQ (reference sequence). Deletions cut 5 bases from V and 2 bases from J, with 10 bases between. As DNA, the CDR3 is TGTGCCAGCAGCCCAGCGACCACCTACGAGCAGTACTTC. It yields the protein CASSPATTYEQYF.

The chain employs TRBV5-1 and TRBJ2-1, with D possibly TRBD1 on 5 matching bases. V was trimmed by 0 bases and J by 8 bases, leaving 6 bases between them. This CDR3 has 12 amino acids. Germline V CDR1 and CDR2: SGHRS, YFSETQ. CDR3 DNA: TGCGCCAGCAGCTTGGTAGGGGATGAGCAGTTCTTC. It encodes CASSLVGDEQFF.

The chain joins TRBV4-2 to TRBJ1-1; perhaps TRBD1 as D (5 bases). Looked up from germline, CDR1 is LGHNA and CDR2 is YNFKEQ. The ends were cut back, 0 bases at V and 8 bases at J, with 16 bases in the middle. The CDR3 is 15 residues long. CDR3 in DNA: TGTGCCAGCAGCCAAGAAGCGGGACTCCGGGGGGAAGCTTTCTTT. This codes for CASSQEAGLRGEAFF.

CDR3 sequence reads: CASSPWDSHEQYF. In nucleotides, the CDR3 is TGTGCCAGCAGTCCCTGGGACAGTCACGAGCAGTACTTC. The chain combines TRBV11-3 with TRBJ2-7; 7 bases line up with TRBD1. Germline values: CDR1 SGHNT, CDR2 YENEEA. The CDR3 is made up of 13 amino acids. J was trimmed by 5 bases and V by 6 bases; bases with no gene match: 7.

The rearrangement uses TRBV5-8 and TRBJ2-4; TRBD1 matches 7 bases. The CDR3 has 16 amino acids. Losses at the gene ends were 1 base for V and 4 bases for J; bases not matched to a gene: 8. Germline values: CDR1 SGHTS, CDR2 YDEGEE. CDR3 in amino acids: CASSLLQGVLKNIQYF. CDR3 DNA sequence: TGTGCCAGCAGCTTGCTCCAGGGGGTTTTGAAAAACATTCAGTACTTC.

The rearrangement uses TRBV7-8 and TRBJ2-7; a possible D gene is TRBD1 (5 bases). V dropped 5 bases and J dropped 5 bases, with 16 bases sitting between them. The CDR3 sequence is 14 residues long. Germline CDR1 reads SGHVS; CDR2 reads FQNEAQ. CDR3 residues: CASSLRTSQDEQYF. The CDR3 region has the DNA TGTGCCAGCAGCCTCAGGACATCTCAGGACGAGCAGTACTTC.